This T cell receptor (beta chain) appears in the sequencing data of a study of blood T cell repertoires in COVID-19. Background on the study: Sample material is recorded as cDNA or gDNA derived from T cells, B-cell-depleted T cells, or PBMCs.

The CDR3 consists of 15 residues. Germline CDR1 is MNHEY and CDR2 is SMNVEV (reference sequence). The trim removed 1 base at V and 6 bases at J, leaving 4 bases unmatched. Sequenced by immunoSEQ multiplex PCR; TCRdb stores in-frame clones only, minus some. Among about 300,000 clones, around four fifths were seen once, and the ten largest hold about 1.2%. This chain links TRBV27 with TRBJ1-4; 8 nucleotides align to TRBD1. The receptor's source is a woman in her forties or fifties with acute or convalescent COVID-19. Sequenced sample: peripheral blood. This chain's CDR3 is CASSLYGQGYEKLFF. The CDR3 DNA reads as TGTGCCAGCAGTTTATACGGACAGGGTTATGAAAAACTGTTTTTT.